This TCR beta chain came from a study of T cell responses to AZD1222 COVID-19 vaccine. In the case of this clone: Its antigen is not identified.

Whole-study results and caveats: Dominant CD4 TCR responses targeted spike regions 160-218 and 743-854. Close to half of spike-specific TCRs reportedly recognize unmutated variant regions.

Trimming pared 4 bases from V and 5 bases from J, leaving 17 bases between. This CDR3 is built from 15 residues. CDR1 is MDHEN, CDR2 SYDVKM, per germline. Assay: immunoSEQ multiplex PCR; the TCRdb copy retains only in-frame clones and omits some. The data contain 100,000 to 150,000 clones, around 82% of them singletons. The sequence derives from an adult in good health. The chain employs TRBV28 and TRBJ2-5; D gene ambiguous. This specimen consisted of peripheral blood, obtained on day 0 of AZD1222 vaccination. This chain's CDR3 is CASSSPGSKRETQYF. The CDR3 DNA reads TGTGCCAGCAGTTCCCCCGGTTCAAAACGGGAGACCCAGTACTTC. The full variable domain, in which reference TRBV28 and TRBJ2-5 provide the parts outside the CDR3, is DVKVTQSSRYLVKRTGEKVFLECVQDMDHENMFWYRQDPGLGLRLIYFSYDVKMKEKGDIPEGYSVSREKKERFSLILESASTNQTSMYLCASSSPGSKRETQYFGPGTRLLVL.